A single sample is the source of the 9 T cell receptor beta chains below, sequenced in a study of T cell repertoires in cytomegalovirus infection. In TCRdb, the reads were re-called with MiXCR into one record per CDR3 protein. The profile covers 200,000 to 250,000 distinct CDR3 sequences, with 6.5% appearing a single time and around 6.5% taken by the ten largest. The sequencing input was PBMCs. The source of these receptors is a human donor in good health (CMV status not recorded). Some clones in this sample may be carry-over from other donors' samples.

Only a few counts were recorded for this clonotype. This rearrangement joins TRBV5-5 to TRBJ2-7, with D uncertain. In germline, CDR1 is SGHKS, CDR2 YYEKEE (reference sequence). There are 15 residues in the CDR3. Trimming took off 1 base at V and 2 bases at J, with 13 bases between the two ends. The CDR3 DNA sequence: TGTGCCAGCAGCTTGTCCGCTGGAACGACCTACGAGCAGTACTTC. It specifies CASSLSAGTTYEQYF.

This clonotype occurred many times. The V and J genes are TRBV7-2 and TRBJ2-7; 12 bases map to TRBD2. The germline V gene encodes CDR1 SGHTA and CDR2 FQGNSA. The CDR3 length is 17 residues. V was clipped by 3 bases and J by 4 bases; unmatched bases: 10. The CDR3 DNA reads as TGTGCCAGCAGCTTTCTCCCGAAGACTAGCGGGGGTTACGAGCAGTACTTC. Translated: CASSFLPKTSGGYEQYF.

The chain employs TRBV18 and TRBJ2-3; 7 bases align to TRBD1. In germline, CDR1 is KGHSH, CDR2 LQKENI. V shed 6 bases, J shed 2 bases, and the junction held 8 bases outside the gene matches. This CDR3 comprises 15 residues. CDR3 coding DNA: TGTGCCAGCTCCCCCGTGACAGGGCTCACAGATACGCAGTATTTT. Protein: CASSPVTGLTDTQYF.

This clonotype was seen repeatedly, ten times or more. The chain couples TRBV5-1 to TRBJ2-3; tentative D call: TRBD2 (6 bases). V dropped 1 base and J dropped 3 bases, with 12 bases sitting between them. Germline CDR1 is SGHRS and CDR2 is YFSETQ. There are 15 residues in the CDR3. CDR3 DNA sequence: TGCGCCAGCAGCTTGACGGGGGTCGCAACAGATACGCAGTATTTT. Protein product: CASSLTGVATDTQYF.

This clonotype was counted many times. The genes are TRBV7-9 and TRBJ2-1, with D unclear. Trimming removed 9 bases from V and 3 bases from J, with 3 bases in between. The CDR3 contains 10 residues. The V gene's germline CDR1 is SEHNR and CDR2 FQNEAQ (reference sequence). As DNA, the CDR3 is TGTGCCAGTTTCTACAATGAGCAGTTCTTC. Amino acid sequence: CASFYNEQFF.

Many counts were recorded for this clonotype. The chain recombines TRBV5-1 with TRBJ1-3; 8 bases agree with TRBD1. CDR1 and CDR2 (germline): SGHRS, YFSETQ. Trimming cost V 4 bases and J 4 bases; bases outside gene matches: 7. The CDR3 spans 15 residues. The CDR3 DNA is TGCGCCAGCAGCCTCGGACAGGGCGGCGGAAACACCATATATTTT. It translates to CASSLGQGGGNTIYF.

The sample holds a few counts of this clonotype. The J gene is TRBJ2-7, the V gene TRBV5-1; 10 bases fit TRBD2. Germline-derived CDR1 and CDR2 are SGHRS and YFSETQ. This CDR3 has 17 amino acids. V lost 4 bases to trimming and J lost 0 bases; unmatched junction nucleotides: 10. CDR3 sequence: CASSASGGPRSSYEQYF. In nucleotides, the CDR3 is TGCGCCAGCAGCGCTAGCGGGGGCCCCAGAAGCTCCTACGAGCAGTACTTC.

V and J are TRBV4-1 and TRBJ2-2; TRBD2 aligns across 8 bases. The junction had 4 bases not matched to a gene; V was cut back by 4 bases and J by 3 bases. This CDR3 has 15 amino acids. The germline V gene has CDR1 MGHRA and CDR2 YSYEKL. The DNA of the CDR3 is TGCGCCAGCAGCCCCCAAGCGGGGGACACCGGGGAGCTGTTTTTT. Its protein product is CASSPQAGDTGELFF.

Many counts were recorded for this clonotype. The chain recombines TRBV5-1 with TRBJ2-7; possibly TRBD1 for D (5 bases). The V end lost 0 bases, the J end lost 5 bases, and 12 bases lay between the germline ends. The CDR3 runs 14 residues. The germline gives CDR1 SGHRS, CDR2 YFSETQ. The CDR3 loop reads CASSLDPGPNEQYF. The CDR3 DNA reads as TGCGCCAGCAGCTTGGACCCAGGGCCAAACGAGCAGTACTTC.